This T cell receptor (beta chain) was profiled in a study of long-term antiretroviral therapy in people with HIV. General study results and limits: Collection spanned 2004 to 2017; ART regimens may be less effective than current ones. Repertoire dominance by clones expanded before ART was seen at all time points.

The CDR3 is 14 amino acids. The V segment lost 2 bases and the J segment 3 bases; nucleotides outside the gene matches: 1. In germline, CDR1 is SGHRS, CDR2 YFSETQ. An immunoSEQ assay, version v3.0, was performed at survey level. Generated by immunoSEQ multiplex PCR, the TCRdb table keeps only in-frame clones and is missing some. The table lists 7,500 to 9,000 clones, over 65% of them singletons, with around 25% in the top ten. This clone was counted only a few times. What it binds is not known. Sequencing used unsorted PBMCs, obtained 0.6 years before starting antiretroviral therapy. This clonotype was sampled from a man aged 35 to 55 with HIV. The V call is TRBV5-1, the J call TRBJ2-2, with 7 bases aligning to TRBD2. The CDR3 DNA reads TGCGCCAGCAGCTTAGCGGGGCACACCGGGGAGCTGTTTTTT. Protein sequence: CASSLAGHTGELFF.